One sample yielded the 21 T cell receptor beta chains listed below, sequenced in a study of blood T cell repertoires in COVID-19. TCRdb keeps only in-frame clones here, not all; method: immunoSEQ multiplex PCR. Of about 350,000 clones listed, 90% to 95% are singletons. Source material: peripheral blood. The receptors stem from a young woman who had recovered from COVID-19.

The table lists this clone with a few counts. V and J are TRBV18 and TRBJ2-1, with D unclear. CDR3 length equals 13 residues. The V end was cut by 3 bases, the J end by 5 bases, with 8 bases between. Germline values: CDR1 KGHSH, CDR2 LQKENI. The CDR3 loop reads CASSPRSDNEQFF. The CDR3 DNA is TGTGCCAGCTCACCGCGGAGCGACAATGAGCAGTTCTTC. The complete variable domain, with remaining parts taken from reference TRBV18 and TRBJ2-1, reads NAGVMQNPRHLVRRRGQEARLRCSPMKGHSHVYWYRQLPEEGLKFMVYLQKENIIDESGMPKERFSAEFPKEGPSILRIQQVVRGDSAAYFCASSPRSDNEQFFGPGTRLTVL.

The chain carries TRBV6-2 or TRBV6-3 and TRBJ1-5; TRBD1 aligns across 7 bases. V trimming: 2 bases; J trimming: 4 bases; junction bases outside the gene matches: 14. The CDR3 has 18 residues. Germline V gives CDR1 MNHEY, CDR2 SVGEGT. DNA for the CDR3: TGTGCCAGCAGTTACATCCCCGGGGGCGCGGGACAGAATCAGCCCCAGCATTTT. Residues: CASSYIPGGAGQNQPQHF.

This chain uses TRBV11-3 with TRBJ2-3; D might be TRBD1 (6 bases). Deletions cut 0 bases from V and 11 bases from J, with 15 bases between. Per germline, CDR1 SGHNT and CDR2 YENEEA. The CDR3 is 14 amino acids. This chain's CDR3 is CASSLETGHIGQYF. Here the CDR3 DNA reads TGTGCCAGCAGCTTAGAGACGGGACACATCGGGCAGTATTTT.

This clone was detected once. CDR3 residues: CASSQVPVLATQYF. CDR3 DNA: TGTGCCAGCAGCCAAGTCCCGGTGCTCGCGACCCAGTACTTC. The chain is built from TRBV3-1 (or the pseudogene TRBV3-2) and TRBJ2-5; D unresolved. CDR1 is LGHDT and CDR2 is YNNKEL in the germline V gene (reference sequence). Deletions cut 1 base from V and 7 bases from J, with 13 bases between. This CDR3 has 14 residues.

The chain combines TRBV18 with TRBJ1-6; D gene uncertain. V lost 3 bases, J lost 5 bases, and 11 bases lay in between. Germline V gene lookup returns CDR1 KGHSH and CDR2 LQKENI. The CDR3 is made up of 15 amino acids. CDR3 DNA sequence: TGTGCCAGCTCACCCGAGATTTCGGATAATTCACCCCTCCACTTT. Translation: CASSPEISDNSPLHF.

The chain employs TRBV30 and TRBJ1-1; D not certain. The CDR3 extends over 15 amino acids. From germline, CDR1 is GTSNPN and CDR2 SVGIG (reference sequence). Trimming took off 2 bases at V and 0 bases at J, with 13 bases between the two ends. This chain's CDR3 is CAWSRPGALNTEAFF. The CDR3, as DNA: TGTGCCTGGAGTAGGCCGGGAGCCTTGAACACTGAAGCTTTCTTT.

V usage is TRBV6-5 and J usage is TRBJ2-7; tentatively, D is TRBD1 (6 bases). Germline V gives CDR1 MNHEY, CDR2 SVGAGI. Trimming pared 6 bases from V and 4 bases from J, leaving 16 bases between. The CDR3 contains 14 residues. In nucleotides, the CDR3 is TGTGCCAGCAGGGGGGCCAGCGAGATGTACGAGCAGTACGTC. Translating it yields CASRGASEMYEQYV.

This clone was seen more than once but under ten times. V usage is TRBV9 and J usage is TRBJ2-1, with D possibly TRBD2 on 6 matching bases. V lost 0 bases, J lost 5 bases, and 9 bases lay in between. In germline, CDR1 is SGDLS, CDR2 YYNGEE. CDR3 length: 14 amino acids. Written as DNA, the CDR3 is TGTGCCAGCAGCGTAGATTGGGGGGACAATGAGCAGTTCTTC. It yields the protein CASSVDWGDNEQFF.

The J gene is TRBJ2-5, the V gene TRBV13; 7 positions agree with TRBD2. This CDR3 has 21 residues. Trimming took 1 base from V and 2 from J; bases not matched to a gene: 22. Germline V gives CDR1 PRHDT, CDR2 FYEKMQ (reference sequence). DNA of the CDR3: TGTGCCAGCAGCTTAGACCTCGGCGGGAGTTTAACAAATGGGAGGCAAGAGACCCAGTACTTC. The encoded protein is CASSLDLGGSLTNGRQETQYF.

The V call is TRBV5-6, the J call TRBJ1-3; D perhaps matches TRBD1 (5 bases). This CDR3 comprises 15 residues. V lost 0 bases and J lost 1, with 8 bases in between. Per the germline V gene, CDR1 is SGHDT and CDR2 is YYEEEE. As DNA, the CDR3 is TGTGCCAGCAGCTTGGGACAGATTTCTGGAAACACCATATATTTT. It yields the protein CASSLGQISGNTIYF. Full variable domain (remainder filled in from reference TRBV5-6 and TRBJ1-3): DAGVTQSPTHLIKTRGQQVTLRCSPKSGHDTVSWYQQALGQGPQFIFQYYEEEERQRGNFPDRFSGHQFPNYSSELNVNALLLGDSALYLCASSLGQISGNTIYFGEGSWLTVV.

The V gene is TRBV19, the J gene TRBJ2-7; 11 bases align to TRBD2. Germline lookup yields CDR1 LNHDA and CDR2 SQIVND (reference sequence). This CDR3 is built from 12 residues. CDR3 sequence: CARSGRAYEQYV. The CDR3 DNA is TGTGCCCGTAGCGGGAGGGCCTACGAGCAGTACGTC.

The CDR3 loop is CAWGYTGWGNTIYF. The CDR3 DNA is TGTGCCTGGGGATACACAGGGTGGGGAAACACCATATATTTT. The V and J genes are TRBV30 and TRBJ1-3; D perhaps matches TRBD1 (6 bases). CDR1 and CDR2 (germline): GTSNPN, SVGIG (reference sequence). This CDR3 spans 14 amino acids. V was shortened by 5 bases and J by 4 bases, with 15 bases between the two germline ends.

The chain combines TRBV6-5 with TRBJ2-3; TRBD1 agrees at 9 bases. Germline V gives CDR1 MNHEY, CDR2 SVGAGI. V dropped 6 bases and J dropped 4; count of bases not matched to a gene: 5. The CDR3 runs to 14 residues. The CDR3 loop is CASRRDRDADTQYF. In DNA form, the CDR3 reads TGTGCCAGCAGGAGGGACAGGGACGCAGATACGCAGTATTTT.

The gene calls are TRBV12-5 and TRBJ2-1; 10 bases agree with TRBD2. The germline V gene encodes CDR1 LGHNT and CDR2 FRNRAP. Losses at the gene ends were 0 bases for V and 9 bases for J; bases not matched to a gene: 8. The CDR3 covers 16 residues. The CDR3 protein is CASGLVVASGRIEQFF. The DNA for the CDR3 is TGTGCTAGTGGTTTGGTAGTAGCTAGCGGGAGAATTGAGCAGTTCTTC.

CDR3 sequence: CASSFGHGHTEAFF. CDR3 in DNA: TGTGCCAGCAGTTTTGGTCATGGCCACACTGAAGCTTTCTTT. The chain employs TRBV28 and TRBJ1-1, with D uncertain. The CDR3 extends over 14 amino acids. V shed 3 bases and J shed 3 bases, with 11 bases lying between them. CDR1 and CDR2 from the germline V gene are MDHEN and SYDVKM.

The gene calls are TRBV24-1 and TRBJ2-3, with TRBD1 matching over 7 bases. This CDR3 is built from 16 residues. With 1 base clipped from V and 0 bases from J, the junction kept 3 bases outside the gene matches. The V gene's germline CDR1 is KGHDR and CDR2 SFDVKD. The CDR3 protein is CATSDLQGTSTDTQYF. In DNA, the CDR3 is TGTGCCACCAGTGATTTACAGGGGACGAGCACAGATACGCAGTATTTT.

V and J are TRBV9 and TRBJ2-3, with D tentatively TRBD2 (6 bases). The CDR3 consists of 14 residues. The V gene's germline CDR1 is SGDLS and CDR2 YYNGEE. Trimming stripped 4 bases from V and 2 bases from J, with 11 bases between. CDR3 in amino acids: CASSPRDFTDTQYF. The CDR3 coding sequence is TGTGCCAGCAGCCCCAGGGACTTCACAGATACGCAGTATTTT.

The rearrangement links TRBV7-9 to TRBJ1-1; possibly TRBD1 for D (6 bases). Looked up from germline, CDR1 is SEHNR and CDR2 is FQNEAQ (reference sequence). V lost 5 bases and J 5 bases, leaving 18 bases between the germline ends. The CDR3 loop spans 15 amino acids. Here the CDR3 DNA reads TGTGCCAGCAGCCCGGAACAGAGGGGGAGAACTGAAGCTTTCTTT. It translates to CASSPEQRGRTEAFF.

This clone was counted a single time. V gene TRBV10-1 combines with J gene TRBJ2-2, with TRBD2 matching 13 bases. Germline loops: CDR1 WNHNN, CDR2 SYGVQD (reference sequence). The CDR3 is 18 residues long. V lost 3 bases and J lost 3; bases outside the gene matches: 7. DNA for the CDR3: TGCGCCAGCAGTGACCCACCGGGACTAGCGGGGTACACCGGGGAGCTGTTTTTT. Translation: CASSDPPGLAGYTGELFF.

CDR3 in amino acids: CASSSIYRSGELFF. DNA for the CDR3: TGTGCCAGCAGTTCCATTTACAGGTCGGGGGAGCTGTTTTTT. The J gene is TRBJ2-2, the V gene TRBV28; D possibly corresponds to TRBD1 (5 bases). CDR3 size: 14 residues. In germline, CDR1 is MDHEN, CDR2 SYDVKM. V lost 4 bases, J lost 8 bases, and 14 bases lay in between. The whole variable domain, filled in from reference TRBV28 and TRBJ2-2, reads DVKVTQSSRYLVKRTGEKVFLECVQDMDHENMFWYRQDPGLGLRLIYFSYDVKMKEKGDIPEGYSVSREKKERFSLILESASTNQTSMYLCASSSIYRSGELFFGEGSRLTVL.

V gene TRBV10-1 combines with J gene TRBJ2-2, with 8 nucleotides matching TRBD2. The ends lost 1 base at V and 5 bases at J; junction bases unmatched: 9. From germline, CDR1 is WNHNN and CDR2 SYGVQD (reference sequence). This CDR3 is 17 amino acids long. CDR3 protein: CASSEYIGREWTGELFF. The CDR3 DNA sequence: TGCGCCAGCAGTGAGTACATCGGGAGGGAGTGGACCGGGGAGCTGTTTTTT.